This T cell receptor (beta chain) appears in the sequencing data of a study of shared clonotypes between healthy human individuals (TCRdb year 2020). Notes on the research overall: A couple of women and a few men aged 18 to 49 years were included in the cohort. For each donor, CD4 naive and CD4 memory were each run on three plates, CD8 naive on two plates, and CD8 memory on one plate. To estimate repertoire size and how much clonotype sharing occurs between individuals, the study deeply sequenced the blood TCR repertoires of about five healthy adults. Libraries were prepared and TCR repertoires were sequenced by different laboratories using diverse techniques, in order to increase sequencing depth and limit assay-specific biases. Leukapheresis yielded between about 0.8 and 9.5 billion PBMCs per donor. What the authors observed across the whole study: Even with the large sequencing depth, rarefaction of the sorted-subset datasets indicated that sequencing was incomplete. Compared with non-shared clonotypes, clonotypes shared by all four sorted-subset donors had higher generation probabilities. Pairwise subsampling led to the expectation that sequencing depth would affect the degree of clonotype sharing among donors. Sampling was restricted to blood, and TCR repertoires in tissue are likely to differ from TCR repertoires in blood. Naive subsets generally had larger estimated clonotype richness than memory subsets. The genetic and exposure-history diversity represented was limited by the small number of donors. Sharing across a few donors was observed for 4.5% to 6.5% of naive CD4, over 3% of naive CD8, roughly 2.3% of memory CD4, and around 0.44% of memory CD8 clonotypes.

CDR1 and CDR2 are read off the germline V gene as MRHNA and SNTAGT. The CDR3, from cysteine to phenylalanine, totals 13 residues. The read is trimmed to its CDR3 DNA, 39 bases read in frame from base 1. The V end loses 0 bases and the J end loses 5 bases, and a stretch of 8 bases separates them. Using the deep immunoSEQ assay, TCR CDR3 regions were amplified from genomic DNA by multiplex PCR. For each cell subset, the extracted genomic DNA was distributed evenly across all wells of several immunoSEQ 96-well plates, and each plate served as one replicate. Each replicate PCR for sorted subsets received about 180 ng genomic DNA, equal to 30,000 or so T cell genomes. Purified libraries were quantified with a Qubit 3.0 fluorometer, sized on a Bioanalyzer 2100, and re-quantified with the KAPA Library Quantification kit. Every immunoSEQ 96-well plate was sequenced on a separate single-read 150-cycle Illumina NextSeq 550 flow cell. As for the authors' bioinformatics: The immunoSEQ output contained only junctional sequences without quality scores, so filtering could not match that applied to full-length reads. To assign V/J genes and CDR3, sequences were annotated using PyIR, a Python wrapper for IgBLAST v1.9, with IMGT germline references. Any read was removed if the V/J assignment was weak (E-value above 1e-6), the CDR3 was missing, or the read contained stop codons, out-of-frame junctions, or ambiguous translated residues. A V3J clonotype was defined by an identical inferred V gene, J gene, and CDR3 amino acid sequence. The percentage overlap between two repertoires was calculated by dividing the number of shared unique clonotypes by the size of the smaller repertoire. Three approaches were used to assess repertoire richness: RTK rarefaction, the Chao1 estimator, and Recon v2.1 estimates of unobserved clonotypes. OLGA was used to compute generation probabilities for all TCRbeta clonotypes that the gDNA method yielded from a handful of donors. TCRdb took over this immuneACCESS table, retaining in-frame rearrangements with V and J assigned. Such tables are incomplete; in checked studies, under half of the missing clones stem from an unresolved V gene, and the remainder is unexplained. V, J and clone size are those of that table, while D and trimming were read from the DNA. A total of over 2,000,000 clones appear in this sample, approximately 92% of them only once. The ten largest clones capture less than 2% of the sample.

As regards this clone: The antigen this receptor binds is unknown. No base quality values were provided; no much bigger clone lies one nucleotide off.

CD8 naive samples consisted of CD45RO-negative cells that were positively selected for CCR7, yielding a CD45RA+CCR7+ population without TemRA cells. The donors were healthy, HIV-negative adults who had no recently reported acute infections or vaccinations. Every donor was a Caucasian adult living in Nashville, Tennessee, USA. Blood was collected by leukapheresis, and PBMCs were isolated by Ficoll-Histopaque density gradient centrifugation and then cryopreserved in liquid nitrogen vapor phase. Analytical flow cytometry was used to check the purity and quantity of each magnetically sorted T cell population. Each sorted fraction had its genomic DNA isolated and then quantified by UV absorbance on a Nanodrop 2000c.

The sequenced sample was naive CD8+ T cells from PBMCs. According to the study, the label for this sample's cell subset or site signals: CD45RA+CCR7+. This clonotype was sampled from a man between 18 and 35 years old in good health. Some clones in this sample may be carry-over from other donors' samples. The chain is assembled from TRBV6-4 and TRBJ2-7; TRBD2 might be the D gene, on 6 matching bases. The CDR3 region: CASSDSAGHEQYF. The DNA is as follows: TGTGCCAGCAGTGACTCTGCGGGACACGAGCAGTACTTC.